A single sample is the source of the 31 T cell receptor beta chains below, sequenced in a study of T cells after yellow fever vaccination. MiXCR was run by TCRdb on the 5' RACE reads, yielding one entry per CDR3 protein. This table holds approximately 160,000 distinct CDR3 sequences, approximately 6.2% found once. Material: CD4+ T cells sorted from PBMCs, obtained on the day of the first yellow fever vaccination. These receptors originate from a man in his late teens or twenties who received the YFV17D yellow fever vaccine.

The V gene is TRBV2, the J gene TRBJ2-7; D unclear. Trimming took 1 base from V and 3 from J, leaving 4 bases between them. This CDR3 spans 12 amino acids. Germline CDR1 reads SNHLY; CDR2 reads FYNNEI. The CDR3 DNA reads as TGTGCCAGCAGTGAAGACAACTACGAGCAGTACGTC. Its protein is CASSEDNYEQYV.

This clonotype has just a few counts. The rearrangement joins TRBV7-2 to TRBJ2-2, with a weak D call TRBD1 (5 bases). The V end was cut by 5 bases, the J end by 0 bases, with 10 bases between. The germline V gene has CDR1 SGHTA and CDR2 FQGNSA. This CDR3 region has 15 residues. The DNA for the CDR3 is TGTGCCAGCAGCCGAAAGACAGCGAACACCGGGGAGCTGTTTTTT. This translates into CASSRKTANTGELFF.

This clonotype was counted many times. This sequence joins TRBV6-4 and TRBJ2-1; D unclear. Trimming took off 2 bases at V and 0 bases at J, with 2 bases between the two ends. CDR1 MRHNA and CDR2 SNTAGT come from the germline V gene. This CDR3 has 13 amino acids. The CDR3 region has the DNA TGTGCCAGCAGTGACAGCTCCTACAATGAGCAGTTCTTC. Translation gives CASSDSSYNEQFF.

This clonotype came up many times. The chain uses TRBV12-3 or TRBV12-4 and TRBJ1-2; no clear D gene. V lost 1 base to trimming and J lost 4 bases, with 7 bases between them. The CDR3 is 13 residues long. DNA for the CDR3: TGTGCCAGCAGTTTAGTGGAAGGCTATGGCTACACCTTC. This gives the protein CASSLVEGYGYTF.

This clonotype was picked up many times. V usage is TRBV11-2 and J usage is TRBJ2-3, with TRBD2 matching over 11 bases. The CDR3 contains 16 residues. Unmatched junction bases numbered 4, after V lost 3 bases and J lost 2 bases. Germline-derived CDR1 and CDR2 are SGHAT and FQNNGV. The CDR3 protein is CASSFLAGGFTDTQYF. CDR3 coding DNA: TGTGCCAGCAGCTTTCTAGCGGGGGGTTTCACAGATACGCAGTATTTT.

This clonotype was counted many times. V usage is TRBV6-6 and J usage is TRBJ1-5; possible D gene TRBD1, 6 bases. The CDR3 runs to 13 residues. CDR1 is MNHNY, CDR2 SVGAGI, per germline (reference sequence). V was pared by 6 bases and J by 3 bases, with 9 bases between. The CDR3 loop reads CASSPGANQPQHF. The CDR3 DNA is TGTGCCAGCAGCCCGGGGGCCAATCAGCCCCAGCATTTT.

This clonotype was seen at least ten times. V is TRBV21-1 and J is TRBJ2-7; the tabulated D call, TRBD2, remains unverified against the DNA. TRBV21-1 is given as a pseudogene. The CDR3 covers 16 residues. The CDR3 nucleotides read TGTGCCAGCAGCAAAGAGATAGGTGCGGGGTCCTACGAGCAGTACGTC. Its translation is CASSKEIGAGSYEQYV.

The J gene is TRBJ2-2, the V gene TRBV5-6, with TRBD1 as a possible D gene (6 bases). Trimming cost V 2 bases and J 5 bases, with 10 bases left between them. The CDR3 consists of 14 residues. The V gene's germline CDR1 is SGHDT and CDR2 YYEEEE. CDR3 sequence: CASSFPGATGELFF. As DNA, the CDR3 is TGTGCCAGCAGCTTTCCAGGGGCAACCGGGGAGCTGTTTTTT.

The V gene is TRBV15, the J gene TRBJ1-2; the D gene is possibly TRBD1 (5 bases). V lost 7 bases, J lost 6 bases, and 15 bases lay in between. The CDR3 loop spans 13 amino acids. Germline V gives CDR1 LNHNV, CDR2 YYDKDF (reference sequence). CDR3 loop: CATKPSGGNGYTF. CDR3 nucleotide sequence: TGTGCCACCAAGCCCTCGGGGGGAAATGGCTACACCTTC. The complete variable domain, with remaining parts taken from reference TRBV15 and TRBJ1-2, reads DAMVIQNPRYQVTQFGKPVTLSCSQTLNHNVMYWYQQKSSQAPKLLFHYYDKDFNNEADTPDNFQSRRPNTSFCFLDIRSPGLGDTAMYLCATKPSGGNGYTFGSGTRLTVV.

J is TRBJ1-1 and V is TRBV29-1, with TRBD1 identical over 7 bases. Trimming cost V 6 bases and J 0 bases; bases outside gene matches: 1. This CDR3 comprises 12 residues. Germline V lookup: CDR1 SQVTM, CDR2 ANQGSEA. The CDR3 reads CSVGQLNTEAFF. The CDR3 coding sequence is TGCAGCGTGGGACAGTTGAACACTGAAGCTTTCTTT.

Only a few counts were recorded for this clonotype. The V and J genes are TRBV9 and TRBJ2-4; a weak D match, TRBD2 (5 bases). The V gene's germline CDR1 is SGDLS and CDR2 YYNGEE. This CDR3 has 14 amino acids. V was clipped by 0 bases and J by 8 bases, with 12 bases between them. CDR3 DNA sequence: TGTGCCAGCAGCGTAGGGTCCGGGGTTGACATTCAGTACTTC. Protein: CASSVGSGVDIQYF.

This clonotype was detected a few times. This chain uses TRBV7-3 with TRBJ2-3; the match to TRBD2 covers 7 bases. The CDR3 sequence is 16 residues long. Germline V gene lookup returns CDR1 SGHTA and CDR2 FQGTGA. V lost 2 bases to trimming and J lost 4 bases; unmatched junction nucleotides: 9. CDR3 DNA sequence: TGTGCCAGCAGCTTATCCCCGGGGGGTAGCGCAGATACGCAGTATTTT. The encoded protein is CASSLSPGGSADTQYF.

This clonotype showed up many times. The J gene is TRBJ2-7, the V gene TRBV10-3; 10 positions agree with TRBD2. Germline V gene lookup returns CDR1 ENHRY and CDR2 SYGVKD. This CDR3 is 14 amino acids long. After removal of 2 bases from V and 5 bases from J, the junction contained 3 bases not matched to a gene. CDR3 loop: CAISEVAGGDEQYF. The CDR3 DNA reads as TGTGCCATCAGTGAGGTAGCGGGGGGCGACGAGCAGTACTTC.

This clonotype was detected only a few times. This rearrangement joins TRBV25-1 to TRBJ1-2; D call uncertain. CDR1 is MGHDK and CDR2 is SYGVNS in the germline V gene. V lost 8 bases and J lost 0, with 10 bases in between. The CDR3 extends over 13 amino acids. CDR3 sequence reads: CASSTGANYGYTF. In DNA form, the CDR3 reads TGTGCCAGCTCGACGGGAGCTAACTATGGCTACACCTTC.

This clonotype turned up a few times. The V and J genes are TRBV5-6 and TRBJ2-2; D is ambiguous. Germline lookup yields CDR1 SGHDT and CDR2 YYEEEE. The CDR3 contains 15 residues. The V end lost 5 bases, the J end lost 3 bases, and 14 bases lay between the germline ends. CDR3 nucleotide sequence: TGTGCCAGCAGAAAGTTGACTCGGGACACCGGGGAGCTGTTTTTT. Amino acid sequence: CASRKLTRDTGELFF.

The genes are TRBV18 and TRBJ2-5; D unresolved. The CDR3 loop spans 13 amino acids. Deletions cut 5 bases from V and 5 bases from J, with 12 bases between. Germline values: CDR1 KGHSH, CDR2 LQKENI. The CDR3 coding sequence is TGTGCCAGCTCATCGATCCGTCTGGAGACCCAGTACTTC. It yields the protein CASSSIRLETQYF.

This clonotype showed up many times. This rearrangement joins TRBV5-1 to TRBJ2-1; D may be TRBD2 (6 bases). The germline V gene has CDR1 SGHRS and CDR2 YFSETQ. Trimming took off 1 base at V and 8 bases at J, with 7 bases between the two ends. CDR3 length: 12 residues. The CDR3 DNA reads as TGCGCCAGCAGCTTGTGGGAGGATGAGCAGTTCTTC. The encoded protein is CASSLWEDEQFF.

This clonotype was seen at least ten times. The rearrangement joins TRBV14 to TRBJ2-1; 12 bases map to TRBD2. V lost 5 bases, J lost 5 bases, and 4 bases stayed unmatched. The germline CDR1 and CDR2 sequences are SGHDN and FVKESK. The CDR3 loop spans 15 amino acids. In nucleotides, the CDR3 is TGTGCCAGCAGCAGACTAGCGGGGGCGAACAATGAGCAGTTCTTC. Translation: CASSRLAGANNEQFF.

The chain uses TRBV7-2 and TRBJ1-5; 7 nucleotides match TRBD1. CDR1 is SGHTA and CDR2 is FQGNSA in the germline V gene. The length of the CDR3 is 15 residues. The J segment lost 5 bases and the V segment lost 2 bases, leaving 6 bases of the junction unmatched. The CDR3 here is CASSLRSDRYQPQHF. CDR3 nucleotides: TGTGCCAGCAGCTTAAGGTCGGACAGGTATCAGCCCCAGCATTTT.

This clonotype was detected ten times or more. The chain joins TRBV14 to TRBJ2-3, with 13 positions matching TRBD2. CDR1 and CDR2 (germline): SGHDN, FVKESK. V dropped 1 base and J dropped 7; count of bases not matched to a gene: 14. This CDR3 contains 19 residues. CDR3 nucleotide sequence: TGTGCCAGCAGCCAAGCCCCCCGGAGACTAGCGGGGGGCCGGAATACGCAGTATTTT. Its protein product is CASSQAPRRLAGGRNTQYF.

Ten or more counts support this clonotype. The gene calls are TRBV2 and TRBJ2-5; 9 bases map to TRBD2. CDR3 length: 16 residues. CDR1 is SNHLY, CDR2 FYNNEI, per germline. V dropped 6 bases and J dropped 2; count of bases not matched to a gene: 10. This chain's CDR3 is CASREMPLAGQETQYF. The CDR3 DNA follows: TGTGCCAGCAGAGAAATGCCACTAGCGGGTCAAGAGACCCAGTACTTC.

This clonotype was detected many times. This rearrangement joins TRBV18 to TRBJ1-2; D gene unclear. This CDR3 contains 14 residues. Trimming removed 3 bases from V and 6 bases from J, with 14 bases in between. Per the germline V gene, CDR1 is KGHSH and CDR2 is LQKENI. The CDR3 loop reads CASSPLTGGNGYTF. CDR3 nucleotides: TGTGCCAGCTCACCCTTGACGGGAGGGAATGGCTACACCTTC.

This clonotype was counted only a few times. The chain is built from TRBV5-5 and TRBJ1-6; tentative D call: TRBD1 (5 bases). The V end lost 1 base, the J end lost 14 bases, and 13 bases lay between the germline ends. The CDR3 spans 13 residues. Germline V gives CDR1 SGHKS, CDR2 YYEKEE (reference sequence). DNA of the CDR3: TGTGCCAGCAGCTTGCTACAGGCCGGATCCCTCCACTTT. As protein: CASSLLQAGSLHF.

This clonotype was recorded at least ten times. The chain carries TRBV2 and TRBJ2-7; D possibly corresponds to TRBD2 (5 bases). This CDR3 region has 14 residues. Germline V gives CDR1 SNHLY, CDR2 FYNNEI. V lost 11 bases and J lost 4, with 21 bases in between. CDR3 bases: TGTGCCGCCAACCCGAGAGGGTCTCGGTACGAGCAGTACTTC. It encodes CAANPRGSRYEQYF.

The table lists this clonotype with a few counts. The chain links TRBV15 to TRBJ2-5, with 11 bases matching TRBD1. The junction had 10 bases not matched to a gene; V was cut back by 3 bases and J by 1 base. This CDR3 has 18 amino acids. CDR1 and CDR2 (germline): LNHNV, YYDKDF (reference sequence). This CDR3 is CATSSDLRTGGIQETQYF. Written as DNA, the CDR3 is TGTGCCACCAGCAGCGACTTGAGGACAGGGGGCATCCAAGAGACCCAGTACTTC.

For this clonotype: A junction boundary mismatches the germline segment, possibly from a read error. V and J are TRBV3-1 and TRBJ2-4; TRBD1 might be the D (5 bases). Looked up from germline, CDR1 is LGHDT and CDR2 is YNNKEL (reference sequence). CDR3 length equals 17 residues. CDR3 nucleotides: TGTGCCAGCTGCCAAGGGGTGGTAGGTGGGTCCAAAAACATTCAGTACTTC. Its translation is CASCQGVVGGSKNIQYF.

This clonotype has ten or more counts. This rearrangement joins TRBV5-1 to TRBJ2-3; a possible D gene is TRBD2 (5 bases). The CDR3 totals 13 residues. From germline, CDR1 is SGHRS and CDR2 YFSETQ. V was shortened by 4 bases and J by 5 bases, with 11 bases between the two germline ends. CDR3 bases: TGCGCCAGCAGCCGAGTTGGGAGAGATACGCAGTATTTT. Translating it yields CASSRVGRDTQYF.

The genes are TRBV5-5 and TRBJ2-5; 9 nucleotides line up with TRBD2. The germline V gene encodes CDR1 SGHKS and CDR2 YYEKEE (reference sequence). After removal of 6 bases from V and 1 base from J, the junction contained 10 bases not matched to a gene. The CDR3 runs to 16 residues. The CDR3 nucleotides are TGTGCCAGCACAATCGGGCTAGCGGGGACCCAAGAGACCCAGTACTTC. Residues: CASTIGLAGTQETQYF.

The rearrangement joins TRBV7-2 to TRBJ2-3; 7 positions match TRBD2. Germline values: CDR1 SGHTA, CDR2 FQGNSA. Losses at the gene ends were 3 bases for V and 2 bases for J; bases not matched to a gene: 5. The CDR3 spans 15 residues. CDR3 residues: CASSFRAGNTDTQYF. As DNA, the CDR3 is TGTGCCAGCAGCTTTCGAGCGGGGAACACAGATACGCAGTATTTT.

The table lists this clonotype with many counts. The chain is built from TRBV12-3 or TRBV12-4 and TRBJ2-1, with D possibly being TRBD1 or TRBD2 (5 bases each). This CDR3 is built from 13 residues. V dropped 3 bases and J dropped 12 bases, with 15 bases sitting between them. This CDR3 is CASSFTRDGWQFF. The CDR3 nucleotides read TGTGCCAGCAGTTTTACGAGGGACGGATGGCAGTTCTTC.

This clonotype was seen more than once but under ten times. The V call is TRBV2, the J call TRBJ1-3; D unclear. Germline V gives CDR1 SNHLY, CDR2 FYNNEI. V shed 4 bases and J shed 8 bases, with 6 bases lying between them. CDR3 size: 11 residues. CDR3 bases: TGTGCCAGCAGTGTAAGGGACACCATATATTTT. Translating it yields CASSVRDTIYF.